This TCR beta chain was profiled in a study of vaccination effects on CD4 cells after COVID-19 (dated by TCRdb to between 2021 and 2022). A note on the overall study: Two doses of either the BNT162b2 or the mRNA-1273 mRNA SARS-CoV-2 vaccine were administered to participants. In a couple of convalescent patients, pre-vaccine samples were collected 16 days and one week ahead of the first dose, 142 and 148 days after COVID-19 diagnosis. SARS-CoV-2 spike-specific CD4+ TCR repertoires from before and after mRNA vaccination were compared in COVID-19 convalescent patients and in infection-naive vaccine recipients. The full study included roughly 11 COVID-19 convalescent patients and a handful of SARS-CoV-2-naive healthy vaccine recipients. Cultures from other donors in the study were sequenced using the Oncomine TCR Beta short-read assay on an Illumina iSeq 100.

With regard to this clone: No cognate antigen has been identified for it. No much larger clone exists at a distance of one base, and base qualities are not known.

Library preparation employed the immunoSEQ multiplex PCR assay. DNA from the cultured and isolated CD4+ T cells underwent TCR beta CDR3 sequencing. Concerning the study's data processing: Non-productive TCR sequences were removed, reads were trimmed to the CDR3 region, and CDR3s of at least 7 amino acids were retained. The MANAFEST web app was used to pick out antigen-specific clonotypes by comparing their expansion in peptide wells with that in reference cultures. Positive clones required FDR<0.05 expansion versus reference and all other wells, odds ratio above 5, and frequency above 0.1% in two replicate wells. Cross-reactive clonotypes were defined as significantly expanded in SARS-CoV-2 spike wells and in at least one common cold coronavirus spike condition. CDR3 similarity was assessed by Levenshtein distance using the stringdist R package, and unrooted trees were constructed with ape in R 3.6.1. TCRdb took over this immuneACCESS table, retaining in-frame rearrangements with V and J assigned. Such tables are incomplete; in checked studies, under half of the missing clones stem from an unresolved V gene, and the remainder is unexplained. V and J calls and clone size follow that table, whereas D and trimming were derived from the DNA. The sample table contains more than 45,000 clones; only one count was recorded for around 82% of them. The top ten clonotypes cover approximately 5.8% of the sample.

Overall study results and their limits: The study was limited by a small number of convalescent patients and lacked early post-infection timepoints. Clones induced by infection and clones induced by vaccination both contracted markedly at late timepoints after vaccination, which fits with T cell responses waning over time. In convalescent patients, the post-vaccine spike-reactive repertoire was composed mainly of new vaccine-induced clones that were largely distinct from infection-induced clones.

In the ViraFEST assay, PBMC were stimulated with viral peptide pools, and TCR sequencing was then used to find antigen-specific CD4+ T cell clonotypes based on their expansion. After less than 13 days of culture, CD4+ T cells were isolated with the EasySep CD4+ T cell isolation kit. PCR-confirmed SARS-CoV-2 infection had occurred in convalescent patients between March and December 2020, before the Alpha, Beta and Delta variants emerged in the United States. Some 2.2 million PBMC per well were cultured in IMDM with about 4.8% human AB serum, around 10 IU/ml IL-2 and gentamicin, plus 10 ug/ml peptides. For the negative control culture condition, an HIV-1 Nef peptide pool was used. Half of the culture medium was replaced with fresh IL-2-containing medium on days 3 and 7. Unless otherwise noted, each peptide stimulation condition was cultured in triplicate wells. Using Ficoll-Paque Plus gradient centrifugation, PBMC were separated from whole blood and then either used fresh or cryopreserved at -140C. The QIAamp micro DNA kit was used to extract genomic DNA from the cultured CD4+ T cells.

CDR1 and CDR2, per the germline V gene (reference sequence), are LGHDT and YNNKEL. Deletion took 3 bases off V and 11 bases off J, with a span of 13 bases between the germline ends. From the cysteine through the phenylalanine, the CDR3 covers 12 amino acids. Of all the DNA, just the CDR3 is kept, 36 bases in frame from base 1. The source of this sequence is a human donor who had a prior SARS-CoV-2 infection. This sequence uses TRBV3-1 (or the pseudogene TRBV3-2) and TRBJ1-1, with an unclear D gene assignment. Sequenced here: CD4+ T cells from PBMCs cultured with HIV peptides, sampled before COVID-19 vaccination. In light of the paper, this sample's cell subset or site label describes: HIV-1 Nef peptide pool negative control/reference culture. The nucleotides are TGTGCCAGCAGCCAGGACCACTCCCGGGCTTTCTTT. This codes for CASSQDHSRAFF.